Below, 21 T cell receptor beta chains from the same sample are listed, as sequenced in a study of OX40 agonist ivuxolimab in advanced cancers. The method was immunoSEQ multiplex PCR; TCRdb's version includes in-frame clones alone and lacks a portion of them. The sample holds under 15,000 clones; about 75% are singletons and the top ten take less than 30%. The source material was CD4+ or CD8+ T cells sorted from blood, sampled in a trial of the OX40 agonist ivuxolimab. These receptors came from an adult with an advanced solid tumor such as melanoma, head and neck, liver or kidney cancer.

V gene TRBV7-9 combines with J gene TRBJ1-6; no firm D call. Trimming left V 1 base short and J 10 bases short, with 5 bases between. The CDR3 loop spans 12 amino acids. Germline V gene lookup returns CDR1 SEHNR and CDR2 FQNEAQ (reference sequence). The CDR3 coding sequence is TGTGCCAGCAGCTTAGTCCGATCACCCCTCCACTTT. Protein sequence: CASSLVRSPLHF. Looking up the rest from reference TRBV7-9 and TRBJ1-6 gives the full variable domain: DTGVSQNPRHKITKRGQNVTFRCDPISEHNRLYWYRQTLGQGPEFLTYFQNEAQLEKSRLLSDRFSAERPKGSFSTLEIQRTEQGDSAMYLCASSLVRSPLHFGNGTRLTVT.

The V and J genes are TRBV19 and TRBJ2-7, with 7 nucleotides matching TRBD2. There are 19 residues in the CDR3. The germline CDR1 and CDR2 sequences are LNHDA and SQIVND (reference sequence). The junction had 17 bases not matched to a gene; V was cut back by 3 bases and J by 0 bases. The CDR3 region has the DNA TGTGCCAGTAGTATGCGAACTAGCGAAGACCGGGGCTTCTCCTACGAGCAGTACTTC. Protein sequence: CASSMRTSEDRGFSYEQYF.

The rearrangement joins TRBV2 to TRBJ2-3; D may match TRBD1 or TRBD2 (5 bases each). Germline assignment: CDR1 SNHLY and CDR2 FYNNEI. Trimming removed 4 bases at V and 4 bases at J, with 24 bases between. The CDR3 runs 18 residues. The CDR3 region has the DNA TGTGCCAGCAGTGTATTTCGTCCGGGACGGAGCGAACCAGATACGCAGTATTTT. This sequence encodes CASSVFRPGRSEPDTQYF.

This chain joins TRBV5-4 and TRBJ2-3; 13 bases are shared with TRBD2. Unmatched junction bases numbered 5, after V lost 3 bases and J lost 4 bases. Germline V gene sequence: CDR1 SGHNT, CDR2 YYREEE (reference sequence). The CDR3 has 16 amino acids. CDR3 coding DNA: TGTGCCAGCAGCTCCGGGACTAGCGGGACCGCAGATACGCAGTATTTT. Encoded protein: CASSSGTSGTADTQYF.

This rearrangement joins TRBV25-1 to TRBJ2-7, with D tentatively TRBD2 (5 bases). CDR3 length equals 14 residues. Germline V gene lookup returns CDR1 MGHDK and CDR2 SYGVNS. V lost 2 bases to trimming and J lost 6 bases, with 14 bases between them. The CDR3 sequence is CASSEDYLSGEQYF. CDR3 in DNA: TGTGCCAGCAGTGAAGACTACCTGTCGGGCGAGCAGTACTTC.

This clone came up a few times. This chain uses TRBV27 with TRBJ1-2; D possibly corresponds to TRBD1 (6 bases). The CDR3 runs to 15 residues. The V and J ends lost 3 bases and 3 bases respectively, with 14 bases between them. Germline lookup yields CDR1 MNHEY and CDR2 SMNVEV (reference sequence). DNA for the CDR3: TGTGCCAGCAGTTTTTATCAGGGGTCGCACTATGGCTACACCTTC. The encoded protein is CASSFYQGSHYGYTF.

The V gene is TRBV7-9, the J gene TRBJ2-1; D is undetermined. Trimming took off 1 base at V and 5 bases at J, with 12 bases between the two ends. The germline V gene encodes CDR1 SEHNR and CDR2 FQNEAQ (reference sequence). The CDR3 has 15 amino acids. Here the CDR3 DNA reads TGTGCCAGCAGCTTAGGGCTTGGGGTGGACAATGAGCAGTTCTTC. Translated: CASSLGLGVDNEQFF. Full variable domain (outside the CDR3, taken from reference TRBV7-9 and TRBJ2-1): DTGVSQNPRHKITKRGQNVTFRCDPISEHNRLYWYRQTLGQGPEFLTYFQNEAQLEKSRLLSDRFSAERPKGSFSTLEIQRTEQGDSAMYLCASSLGLGVDNEQFFGPGTRLTVL.

V usage is TRBV30 and J usage is TRBJ2-7, with TRBD1 matching 11 bases. Trimming removed 4 bases from V and 4 bases from J; junction bases left unmatched: 12. Germline CDR1 reads GTSNPN; CDR2 reads SVGIG (reference sequence). The CDR3 is 16 amino acids. The CDR3 DNA reads TGTGCCTGGAACTCCGGACAGGGGGCACCTACTTACGAGCAGTACTTC. Translated: CAWNSGQGAPTYEQYF.

This sequence joins TRBV29-1 and TRBJ1-2, with TRBD1 as a possible D gene (6 bases). The CDR3 totals 12 residues. V was trimmed by 1 base and J by 6 bases, leaving 9 bases between them. Germline V gene lookup returns CDR1 SQVTM and CDR2 ANQGSEA. The CDR3 is CSVEGGRNGYTF. The CDR3 bases are TGCAGCGTTGAAGGGGGGCGGAATGGCTACACCTTC.

CDR3 region: CASSVVDRGGTGELFF. For the CDR3, the DNA is TGTGCCAGCAGCGTAGTGGACAGGGGCGGCACCGGGGAGCTGTTTTTT. The V gene is TRBV9, the J gene TRBJ2-2; 9 nucleotides match TRBD1. This CDR3 contains 16 residues. V trimming: 0 bases; J trimming: 4 bases; junction bases outside the gene matches: 4. Looked up from germline, CDR1 is SGDLS and CDR2 is YYNGEE.

This rearrangement joins TRBV6-6 to TRBJ2-6; a possible D gene is TRBD2 (5 bases). CDR1 MNHNY and CDR2 SVGAGI come from the germline V gene (reference sequence). This CDR3 spans 14 amino acids. Trimming removed 6 bases at V and 0 bases at J, with 6 bases between. The DNA for the CDR3 is TGTGCCAGCAGAGGGAGCTCTGGGGCCAACGTCCTGACTTTC. Translation: CASRGSSGANVLTF.

This clone was picked up a small number of times. The chain couples TRBV5-1 to TRBJ2-2; D is possibly TRBD2 (6 bases). The CDR3 loop spans 17 amino acids. The germline V gene has CDR1 SGHRS and CDR2 YFSETQ. Trimming removed 0 bases at V and 2 bases at J, with 14 bases between. In nucleotides, the CDR3 is TGCGCCAGCAGCTTGGACTTTAGGGGAGGTAACACCGGGGAGCTGTTTTTT. It translates to CASSLDFRGGNTGELFF. Looking up the rest from reference TRBV5-1 and TRBJ2-2 gives the full variable domain: KAGVTQTPRYLIKTRGQQVTLSCSPISGHRSVSWYQQTPGQGLQFLFEYFSETQRNKGNFPGRFSGRQFSNSRSEMNVSTLELGDSALYLCASSLDFRGGNTGELFFGEGSRLTVL.

The J gene is TRBJ2-3, the V gene TRBV7-7; 7 bases align to TRBD2. There are 17 residues in the CDR3. Germline CDR1 reads SSHAT; CDR2 reads FNYEAQ (reference sequence). V lost 5 bases to trimming and J lost 0 bases; unmatched junction nucleotides: 11. CDR3 in amino acids: CASSPTPSGVSTDTQYF. CDR3 bases: TGTGCCAGCAGCCCGACTCCTAGCGGCGTAAGCACAGATACGCAGTATTTT.

This clone qualifies as medium-sized. J is TRBJ2-7 and V is TRBV27; 7 bases agree with TRBD1. From germline, CDR1 is MNHEY and CDR2 SMNVEV (reference sequence). The CDR3 contains 12 residues. V shed 4 bases, J shed 6 bases, and the junction held 3 bases outside the gene matches. The CDR3, as DNA: TGTGCCAGCAGTTCGACAGGGCGCGAGCAGTACTTC. Encoded protein: CASSSTGREQYF.

In the case of this clone: One end of the junction fails to match germline, which may point to a read error. The chain combines TRBV5-6 with TRBJ1-1; possibly TRBD1 for D (5 bases). The CDR3 covers 11 residues. CDR1 and CDR2 from the germline V gene are SGHDT and YYEEEE. CDR3 residues: CASSLGTTAIF. The CDR3 nucleotides read TGTGCCAGCAGCCTCGGGACGACAGCAATCTTT.

CDR3 sequence: CASSQDTSYEQYV. CDR3 in DNA: TGTGCCAGCAGTCAGGACACCTCCTACGAGCAGTACGTC. The genes are TRBV6-6 and TRBJ2-7; perhaps TRBD1 as D (5 bases). V gave up 5 bases and J gave up 0 bases, with 8 bases separating them. Germline V gene data show CDR1 as MNHNY and CDR2 as SVGAGI (reference sequence). The CDR3 runs 13 residues.

V gene TRBV30 combines with J gene TRBJ2-1; the match to TRBD2 covers 8 bases. Germline lookup yields CDR1 GTSNPN and CDR2 SVGIG (reference sequence). Trimming cost V 0 bases and J 4 bases; bases outside gene matches: 8. The CDR3 totals 16 residues. The CDR3 nucleotides read TGTGCCTGGAGTGTATTGGGGCGGGAGGCGTACAATGAGCAGTTCTTC. It specifies CAWSVLGREAYNEQFF.

This sequence joins TRBV27 and TRBJ2-1; 7 nucleotides align to TRBD2. The V gene end was trimmed by 8 bases and the J gene end by 3 bases; junction bases not matched to a gene: 7. CDR1 MNHEY and CDR2 SMNVEV come from the germline V gene (reference sequence). The CDR3 consists of 14 residues. The CDR3 protein is CASGPSGYYNEQFF. DNA of the CDR3: TGTGCCAGCGGTCCTAGCGGTTACTACAATGAGCAGTTCTTC.

Note on this clone: Given a much more abundant clone one base away, this may be a read error. Other DNA sequences from this sample encode an identical CDR3 as well. The chain joins TRBV6-6 to TRBJ2-1, with D possibly matching TRBD2 (5 bases). CDR3 size: 14 residues. V was cut by 6 bases and J by 3 bases, with 12 bases left in between. Germline V gives CDR1 MNHNY, CDR2 SVGAGI (reference sequence). The CDR3: CASSPRGFYNEQFF. DNA of the CDR3: TGTGCCAGCAGCCCCCGGGGATTCTACAATGAGCAGTTCTTC.

This clone was seen only once. The chain has TRBV11-3 and TRBJ2-3; 11 bases are shared with TRBD2. This CDR3 is 16 amino acids long. Trimming took 5 bases from V and 2 from J; bases not matched to a gene: 6. The germline CDR1 and CDR2 sequences are SGHNT and YENEEA. The CDR3 region is CASSAGTSGNTDTQYF. The CDR3 DNA reads TGTGCCAGCAGCGCCGGGACTAGCGGAAACACAGATACGCAGTATTTT.

This clone qualifies as large (0.1 to 1%). The V gene is TRBV15, the J gene TRBJ2-5; D is ambiguous. The CDR3 is made up of 14 amino acids. CDR1 is LNHNV, CDR2 YYDKDF, per germline (reference sequence). Trimming removed 3 bases from V and 3 bases from J, with 11 bases in between. CDR3 sequence (DNA): TGTGCCACCAGCAGGGGTCCGGGCGAAGAGACCCAGTACTTC. Its protein product is CATSRGPGEETQYF. The complete variable domain, with remaining parts taken from reference TRBV15 and TRBJ2-5, reads DAMVIQNPRYQVTQFGKPVTLSCSQTLNHNVMYWYQQKSSQAPKLLFHYYDKDFNNEADTPDNFQSRRPNTSFCFLDIRSPGLGDTAMYLCATSRGPGEETQYFGPGTRLLVL.